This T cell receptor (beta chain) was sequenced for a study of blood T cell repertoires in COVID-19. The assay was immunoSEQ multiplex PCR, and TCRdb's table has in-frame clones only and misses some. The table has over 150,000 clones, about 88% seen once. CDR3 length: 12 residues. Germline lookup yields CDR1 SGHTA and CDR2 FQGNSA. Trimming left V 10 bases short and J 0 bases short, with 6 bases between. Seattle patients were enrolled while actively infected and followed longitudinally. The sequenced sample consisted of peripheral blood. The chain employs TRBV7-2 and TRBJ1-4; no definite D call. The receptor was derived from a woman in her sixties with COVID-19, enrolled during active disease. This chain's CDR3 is CATPTTNEKLFF. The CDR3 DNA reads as TGTGCCACCCCTACAACTAATGAAAAACTGTTTTTT. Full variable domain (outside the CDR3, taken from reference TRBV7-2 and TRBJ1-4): GAGVSQSPSNKVTEKGKDVELRCDPISGHTALYWYRQSLGQGLEFLIYFQGNSAPDKSGLPSDRFSAERTGGSVSTLTIQRTQQEDSAVYLCATPTTNEKLFFGSGTQLSVL.